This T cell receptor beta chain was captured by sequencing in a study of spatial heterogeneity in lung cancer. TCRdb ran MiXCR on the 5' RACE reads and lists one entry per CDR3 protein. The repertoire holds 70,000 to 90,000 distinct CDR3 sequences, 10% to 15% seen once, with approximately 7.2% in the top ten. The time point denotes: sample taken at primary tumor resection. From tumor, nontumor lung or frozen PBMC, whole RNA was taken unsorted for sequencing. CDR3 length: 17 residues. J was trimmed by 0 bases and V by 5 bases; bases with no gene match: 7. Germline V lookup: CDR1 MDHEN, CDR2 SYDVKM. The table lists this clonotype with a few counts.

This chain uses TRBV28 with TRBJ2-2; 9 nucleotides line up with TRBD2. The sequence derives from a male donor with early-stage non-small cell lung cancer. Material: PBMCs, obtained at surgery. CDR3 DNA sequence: TGTGCCAGCAGTGGGCCGGGACTAGCTACGAACACCGGGGAGCTGTTTTTT. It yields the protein CASSGPGLATNTGELFF.